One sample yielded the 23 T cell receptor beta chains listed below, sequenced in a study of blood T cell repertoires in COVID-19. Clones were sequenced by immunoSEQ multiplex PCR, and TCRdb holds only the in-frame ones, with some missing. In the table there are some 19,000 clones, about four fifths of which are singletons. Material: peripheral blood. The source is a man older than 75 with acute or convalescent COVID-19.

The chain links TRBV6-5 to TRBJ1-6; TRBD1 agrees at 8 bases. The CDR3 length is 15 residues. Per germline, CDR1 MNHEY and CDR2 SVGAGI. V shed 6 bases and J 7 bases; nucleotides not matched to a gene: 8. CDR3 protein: CASSPRQGQNSPLHF. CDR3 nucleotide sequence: TGTGCCAGCAGCCCCCGACAGGGGCAAAATTCACCCCTCCACTTT.

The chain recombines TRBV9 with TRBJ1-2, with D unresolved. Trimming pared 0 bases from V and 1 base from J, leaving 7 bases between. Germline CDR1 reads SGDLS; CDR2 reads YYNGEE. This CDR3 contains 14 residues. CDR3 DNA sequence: TGTGCCAGCAGCGTAGGGGCACATAACTATGGCTACACCTTC. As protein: CASSVGAHNYGYTF.

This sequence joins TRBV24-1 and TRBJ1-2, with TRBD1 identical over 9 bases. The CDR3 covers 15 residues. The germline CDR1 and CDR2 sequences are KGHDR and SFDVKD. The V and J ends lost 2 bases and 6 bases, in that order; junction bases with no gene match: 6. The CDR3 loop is CATSDSGTGSHGYTF. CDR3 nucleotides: TGTGCCACCAGTGATTCCGGGACAGGGAGCCATGGCTACACCTTC.

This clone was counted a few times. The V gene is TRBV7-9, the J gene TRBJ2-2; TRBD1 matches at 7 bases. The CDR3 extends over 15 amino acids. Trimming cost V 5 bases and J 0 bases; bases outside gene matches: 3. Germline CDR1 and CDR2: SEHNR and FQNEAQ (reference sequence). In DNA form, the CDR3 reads TGTGCCAGCAGCCCGACAGGGACGAACACCGGGGAGCTGTTTTTT. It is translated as CASSPTGTNTGELFF.

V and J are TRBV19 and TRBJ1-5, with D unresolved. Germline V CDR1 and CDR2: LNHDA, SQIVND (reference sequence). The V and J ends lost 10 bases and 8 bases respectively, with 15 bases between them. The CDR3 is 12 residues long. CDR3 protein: CAIITSFEPQHF. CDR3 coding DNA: TGTGCCATTATTACATCCTTTGAGCCCCAGCATTTT.

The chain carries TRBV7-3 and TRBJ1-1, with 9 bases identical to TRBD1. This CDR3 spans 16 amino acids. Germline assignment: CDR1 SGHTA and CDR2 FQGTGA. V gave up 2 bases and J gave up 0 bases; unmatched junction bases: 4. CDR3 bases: TGTGCCAGCAGCTTAGGGACAGGGCTTATGAACACTGAAGCTTTCTTT. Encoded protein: CASSLGTGLMNTEAFF.

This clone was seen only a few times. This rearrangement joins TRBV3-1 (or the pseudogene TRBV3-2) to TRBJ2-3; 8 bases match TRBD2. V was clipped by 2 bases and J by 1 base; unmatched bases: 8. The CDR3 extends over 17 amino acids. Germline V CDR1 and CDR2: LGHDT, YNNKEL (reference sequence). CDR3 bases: TGTGCCAGCAGCCAACGGGTAGCGGGGATGCGCACAGATACGCAGTATTTT. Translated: CASSQRVAGMRTDTQYF.

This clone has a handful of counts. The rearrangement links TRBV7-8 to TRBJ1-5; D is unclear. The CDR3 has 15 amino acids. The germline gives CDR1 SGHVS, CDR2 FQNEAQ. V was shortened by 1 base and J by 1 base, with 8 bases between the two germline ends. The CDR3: CASSLVPGSNQPQHF. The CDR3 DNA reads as TGTGCCAGCAGCTTAGTGCCCGGGAGCAATCAGCCCCAGCATTTT.

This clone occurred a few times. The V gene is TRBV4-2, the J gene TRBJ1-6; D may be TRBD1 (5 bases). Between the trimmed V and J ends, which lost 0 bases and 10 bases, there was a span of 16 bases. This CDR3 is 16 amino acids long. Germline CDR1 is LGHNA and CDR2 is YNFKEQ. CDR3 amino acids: CASSQDLGAGKSPLHF. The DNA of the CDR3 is TGTGCCAGCAGCCAAGATCTTGGGGCAGGGAAATCACCCCTCCACTTT.

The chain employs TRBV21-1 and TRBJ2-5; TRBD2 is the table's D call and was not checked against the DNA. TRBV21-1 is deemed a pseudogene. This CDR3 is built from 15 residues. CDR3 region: CASSNWEGRGETQYF. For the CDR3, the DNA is TGTGCCAGCAGCAACTGGGAGGGAAGAGGGGAGACCCAGTACTTC.

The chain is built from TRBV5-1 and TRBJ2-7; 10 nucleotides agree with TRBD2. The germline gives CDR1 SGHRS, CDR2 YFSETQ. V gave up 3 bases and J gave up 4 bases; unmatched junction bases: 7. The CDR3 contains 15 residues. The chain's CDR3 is CASSSLAGQSYEQYF. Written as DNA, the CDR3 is TGCGCCAGCAGCTCACTAGCGGGGCAAAGTTACGAGCAGTACTTC. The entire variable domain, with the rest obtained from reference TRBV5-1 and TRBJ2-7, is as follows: KAGVTQTPRYLIKTRGQQVTLSCSPISGHRSVSWYQQTPGQGLQFLFEYFSETQRNKGNFPGRFSGRQFSNSRSEMNVSTLELGDSALYLCASSSLAGQSYEQYFGPGTRLTVT.

CDR3 amino acids: CASSNPGTISRETQYF. In DNA, the CDR3 is TGTGCCAGCAGCAACCCCGGGACTATTAGTCGAGAGACCCAGTACTTC. This chain connects TRBV3-1 (or the pseudogene TRBV3-2) to TRBJ2-5; TRBD2 matches at 7 bases. Germline V gene lookup returns CDR1 LGHDT and CDR2 YNNKEL (reference sequence). This CDR3 has 16 amino acids. V shed 5 bases and J 4 bases; nucleotides not matched to a gene: 13.

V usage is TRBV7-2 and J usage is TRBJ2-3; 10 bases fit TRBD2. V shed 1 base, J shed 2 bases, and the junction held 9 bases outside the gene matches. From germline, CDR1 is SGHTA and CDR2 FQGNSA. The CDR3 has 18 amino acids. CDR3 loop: CASSLVVAAGGPTDTQYF. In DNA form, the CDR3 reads TGTGCCAGCAGCTTAGTCGTCGCAGCGGGGGGGCCCACAGATACGCAGTATTTT. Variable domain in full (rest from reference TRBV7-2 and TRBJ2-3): GAGVSQSPSNKVTEKGKDVELRCDPISGHTALYWYRQSLGQGLEFLIYFQGNSAPDKSGLPSDRFSAERTGGSVSTLTIQRTQQEDSAVYLCASSLVVAAGGPTDTQYFGPGTRLTVL.

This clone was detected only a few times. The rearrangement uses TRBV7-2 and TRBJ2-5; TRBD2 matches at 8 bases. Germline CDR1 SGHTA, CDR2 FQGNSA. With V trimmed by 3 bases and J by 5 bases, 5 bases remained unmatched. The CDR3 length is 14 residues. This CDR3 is CASSLGGGMETQYF. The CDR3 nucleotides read TGTGCCAGCAGCTTGGGCGGGGGGATGGAGACCCAGTACTTC.

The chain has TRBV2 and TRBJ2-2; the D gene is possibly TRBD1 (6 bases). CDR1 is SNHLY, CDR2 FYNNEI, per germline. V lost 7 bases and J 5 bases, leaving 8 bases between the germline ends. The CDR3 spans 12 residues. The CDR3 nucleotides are TGTGCCAGCAACAGGGCAACCGGGGAGCTGTTTTTT. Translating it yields CASNRATGELFF.

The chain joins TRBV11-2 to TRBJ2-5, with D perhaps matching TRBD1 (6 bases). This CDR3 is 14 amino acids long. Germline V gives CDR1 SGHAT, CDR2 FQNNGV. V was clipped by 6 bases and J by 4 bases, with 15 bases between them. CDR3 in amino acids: CASSSITGIETQYF. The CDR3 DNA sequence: TGTGCCAGCAGTTCGATAACAGGGATAGAGACCCAGTACTTC.

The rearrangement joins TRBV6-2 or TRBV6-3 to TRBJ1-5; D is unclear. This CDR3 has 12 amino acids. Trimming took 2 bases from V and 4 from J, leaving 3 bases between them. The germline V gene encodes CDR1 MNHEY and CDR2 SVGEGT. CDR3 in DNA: TGTGCCAGCAGTTACCAGAATCAGCCCCAGCATTTT. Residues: CASSYQNQPQHF.

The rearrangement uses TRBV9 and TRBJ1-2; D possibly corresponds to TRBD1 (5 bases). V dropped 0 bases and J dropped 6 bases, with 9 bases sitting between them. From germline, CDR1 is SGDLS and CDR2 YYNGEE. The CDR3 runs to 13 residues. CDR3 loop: CASSVDQGHGYTF. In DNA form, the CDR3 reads TGTGCCAGCAGCGTAGACCAGGGTCATGGCTACACCTTC.

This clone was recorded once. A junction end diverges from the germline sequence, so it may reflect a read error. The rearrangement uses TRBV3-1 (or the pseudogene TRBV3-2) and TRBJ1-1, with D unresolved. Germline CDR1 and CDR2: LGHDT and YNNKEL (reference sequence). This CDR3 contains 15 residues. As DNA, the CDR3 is TGTGCCAGCAGCGTGGGAGCAGGCCTGAACGCTGAAGCTTTCTTT. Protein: CASSVGAGLNAEAFF.

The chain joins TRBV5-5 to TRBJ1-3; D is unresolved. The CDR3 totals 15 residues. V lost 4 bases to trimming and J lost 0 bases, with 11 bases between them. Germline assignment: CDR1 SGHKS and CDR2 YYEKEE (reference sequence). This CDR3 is CASSPGVNSGNTIYF. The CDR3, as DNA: TGTGCCAGCAGCCCCGGGGTTAACTCTGGAAACACCATATATTTT.

The DNA for the CDR3 is TGCGCCAGCAGCTTGGTTAGCGGGGGGACTAACTACGAGCAGTACTTC. Protein: CASSLVSGGTNYEQYF. The chain is built from TRBV5-1 and TRBJ2-7, with 10 nucleotides matching TRBD2. The CDR3 contains 16 residues. The V gene's germline CDR1 is SGHRS and CDR2 YFSETQ. V lost 0 bases to trimming and J lost 3 bases; unmatched junction nucleotides: 6.

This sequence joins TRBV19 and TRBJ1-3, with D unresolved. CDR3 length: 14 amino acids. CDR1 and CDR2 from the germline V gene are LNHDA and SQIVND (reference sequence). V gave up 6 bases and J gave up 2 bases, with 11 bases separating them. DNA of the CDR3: TGTGCCAGTAGAAGGCTCGGGACTGGAAACACCATATATTTT. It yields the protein CASRRLGTGNTIYF.

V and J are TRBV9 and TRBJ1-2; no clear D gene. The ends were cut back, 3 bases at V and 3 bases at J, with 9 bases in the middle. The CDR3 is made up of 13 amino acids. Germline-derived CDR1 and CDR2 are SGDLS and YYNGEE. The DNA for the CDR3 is TGTGCCAGCAGCGCACAGATCTACTATGGCTACACCTTC. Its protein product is CASSAQIYYGYTF.